This T cell receptor (beta chain) emerged from a study of blood T cell repertoires in COVID-19. Assay used: immunoSEQ multiplex PCR; TCRdb lists only in-frame clones, some missing. Of around 390,000 clones in the sample, approximately 90% were seen once. Each participant's cohort was designated according to participant-reported clinical history. There are 13 residues in the CDR3. Per the germline V gene, CDR1 is LGHDT and CDR2 is YNNKEL (reference sequence). Trimming took 5 bases from V and 4 from J, leaving 9 bases between them. Sequencing input: PBMCs or T cells enriched from blood (not recorded which). V usage is TRBV3-1 (or the pseudogene TRBV3-2) and J usage is TRBJ1-3; no clear D. The origin of this receptor is a woman between 50 and 59 years old who had recovered from COVID-19. DNA of the CDR3: TGTGCCAGCAGCTATATTTCGGGAAACACCATATATTTT. It translates to CASSYISGNTIYF.